The entry that follows covers one T cell receptor beta chain sequence. Original processing notes: Researchers report that nucleated cell counts were estimated from reference gene primer amplification. Sequenced by immunoSEQ multiplex PCR; TCRdb stores in-frame clones only, minus some. V and J calls and clone size follow that table, whereas D and trimming were derived from the DNA. The repertoire consists of roughly 190,000 clones, with more than 80% occurring once and the leading ten covering about 11%. Followed over time, Seattle patients had been enrolled while infection was active. This sample was taken from a study of blood T cell repertoires in COVID-19. Across the whole study: Sites across the United States, Italy and Spain contributed samples from acute and convalescent COVID-19. Nucleic acid was either cDNA or gDNA, and it came from T cells, B-cell-depleted T cells, or PBMCs.

The length of the CDR3 is 12 residues. Germline V gene data show CDR1 as ENHRY and CDR2 as SYGVKD. V was clipped by 6 bases and J by 9 bases, with 14 bases between them. Sequenced input: peripheral blood. V is TRBV10-3 and J is TRBJ1-1; D is perhaps TRBD1 (6 bases). This TCR came from a woman aged 40 to 50 with COVID-19, enrolled during active disease. The CDR3 DNA reads TGTGCCATCAGCCCCACCGGACAGAAAGCTTTCTTT. Translation: CAISPTGQKAFF.